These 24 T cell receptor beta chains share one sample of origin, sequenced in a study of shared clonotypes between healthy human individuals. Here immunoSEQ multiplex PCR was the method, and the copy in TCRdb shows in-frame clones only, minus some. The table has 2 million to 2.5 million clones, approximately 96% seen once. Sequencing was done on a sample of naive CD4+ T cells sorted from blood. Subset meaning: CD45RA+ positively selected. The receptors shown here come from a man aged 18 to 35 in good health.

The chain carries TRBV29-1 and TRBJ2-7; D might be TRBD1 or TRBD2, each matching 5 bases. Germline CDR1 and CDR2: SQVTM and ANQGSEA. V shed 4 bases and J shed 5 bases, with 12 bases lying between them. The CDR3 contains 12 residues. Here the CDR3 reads CSVVGARNEQYF. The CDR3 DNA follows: TGCAGCGTTGTCGGGGCGAGGAACGAGCAGTACTTC.

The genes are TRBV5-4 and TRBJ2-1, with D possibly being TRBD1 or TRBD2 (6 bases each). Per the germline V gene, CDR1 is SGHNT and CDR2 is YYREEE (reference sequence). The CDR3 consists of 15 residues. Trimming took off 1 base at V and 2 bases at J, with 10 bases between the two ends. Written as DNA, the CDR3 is TGTGCCAGCAGCTTGATAGGGGGGACCTACAATGAGCAGTTCTTC. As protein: CASSLIGGTYNEQFF.

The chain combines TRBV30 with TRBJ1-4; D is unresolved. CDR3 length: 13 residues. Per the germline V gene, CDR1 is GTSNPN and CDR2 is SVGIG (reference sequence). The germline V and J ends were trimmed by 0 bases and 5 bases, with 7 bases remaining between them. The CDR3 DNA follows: TGTGCCTGGAGTGTACGAGGAAATGAAAAACTGTTTTTT. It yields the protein CAWSVRGNEKLFF.

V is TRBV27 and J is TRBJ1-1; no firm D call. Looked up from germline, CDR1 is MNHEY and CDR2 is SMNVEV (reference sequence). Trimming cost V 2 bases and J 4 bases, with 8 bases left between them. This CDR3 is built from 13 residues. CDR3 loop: CASSLQTFTEAFF. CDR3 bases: TGTGCCAGCAGTTTACAAACGTTCACTGAAGCTTTCTTT.

Written as DNA, the CDR3 is TGTGCCTGGAGTGAGATAGCGGCAGGGTTTATGGAGACCCAGTACTTC. Its protein product is CAWSEIAAGFMETQYF. This chain joins TRBV30 and TRBJ2-5, with a weak D call TRBD2 (6 bases). This CDR3 is built from 16 residues. Germline V gene sequence: CDR1 GTSNPN, CDR2 SVGIG (reference sequence). Trimming left V 1 base short and J 5 bases short, with 20 bases between.

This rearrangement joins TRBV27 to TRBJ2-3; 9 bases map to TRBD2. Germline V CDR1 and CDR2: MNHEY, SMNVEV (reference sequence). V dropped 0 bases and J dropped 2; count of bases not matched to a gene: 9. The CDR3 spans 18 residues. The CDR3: CASSLSFPSGATTDTQYF. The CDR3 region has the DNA TGTGCCAGCAGTTTATCGTTTCCTAGCGGGGCGACCACAGATACGCAGTATTTT.

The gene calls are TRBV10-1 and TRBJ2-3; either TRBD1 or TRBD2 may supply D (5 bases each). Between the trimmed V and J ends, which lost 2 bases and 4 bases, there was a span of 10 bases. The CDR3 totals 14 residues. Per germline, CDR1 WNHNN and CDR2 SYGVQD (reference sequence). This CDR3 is CASSEREGADTQYF. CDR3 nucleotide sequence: TGCGCCAGCAGTGAGCGGGAAGGGGCAGATACGCAGTATTTT.

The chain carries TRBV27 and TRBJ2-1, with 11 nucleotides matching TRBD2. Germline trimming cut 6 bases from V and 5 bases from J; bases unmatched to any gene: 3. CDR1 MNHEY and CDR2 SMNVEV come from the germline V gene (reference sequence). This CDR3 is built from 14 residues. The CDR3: CASSLAGGDNEQFF. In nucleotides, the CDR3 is TGTGCCAGCAGCCTAGCGGGGGGCGACAATGAGCAGTTCTTC.

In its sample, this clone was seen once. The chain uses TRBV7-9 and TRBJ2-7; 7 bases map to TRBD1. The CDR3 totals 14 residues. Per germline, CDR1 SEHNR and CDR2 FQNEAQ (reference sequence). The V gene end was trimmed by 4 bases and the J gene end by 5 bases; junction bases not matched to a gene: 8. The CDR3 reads CASSYDREKDEQYF. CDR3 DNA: TGTGCCAGCAGCTACGACAGGGAGAAAGACGAGCAGTACTTC.

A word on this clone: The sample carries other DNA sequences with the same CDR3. CDR3 coding DNA: TGTGCCAGCAGTTACTCGACAGGCCGGGGGGAGACCCAGTACTTC. This translates into CASSYSTGRGETQYF. The gene calls are TRBV6-5 and TRBJ2-5; D may match TRBD1 or TRBD2 (6 bases each). CDR1 is MNHEY and CDR2 is SVGAGI in the germline V gene. The CDR3 consists of 15 residues. V lost 0 bases to trimming and J lost 5 bases, with 13 bases between them.

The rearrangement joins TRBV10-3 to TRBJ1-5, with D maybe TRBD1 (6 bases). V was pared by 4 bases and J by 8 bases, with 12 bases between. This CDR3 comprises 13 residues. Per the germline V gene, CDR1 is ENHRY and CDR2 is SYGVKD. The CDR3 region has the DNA TGTGCCATCAGTGTACAGGGCCCAGAGCCCCAGCATTTT. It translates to CAISVQGPEPQHF.

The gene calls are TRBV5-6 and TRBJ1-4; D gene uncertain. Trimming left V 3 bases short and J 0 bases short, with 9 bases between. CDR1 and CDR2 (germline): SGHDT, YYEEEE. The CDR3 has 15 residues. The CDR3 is CASSYRSATNEKLFF. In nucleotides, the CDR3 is TGTGCCAGCAGCTACCGTTCTGCAACTAATGAAAAACTGTTTTTT.

CDR3 nucleotides: TGTGCCAGCACCACCGTCTATGGCTACACCTTC. It specifies CASTTVYGYTF. This chain joins TRBV6-6 and TRBJ1-2, with D unclear. Trimming took off 7 bases at V and 4 bases at J, with 7 bases between the two ends. The germline gives CDR1 MNHNY, CDR2 SVGAGI (reference sequence). The CDR3 has 11 amino acids.

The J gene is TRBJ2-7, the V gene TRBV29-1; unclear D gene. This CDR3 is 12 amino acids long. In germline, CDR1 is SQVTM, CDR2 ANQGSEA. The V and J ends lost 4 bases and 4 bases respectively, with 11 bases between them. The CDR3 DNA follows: TGCAGCGTTGGTGGGCAGAGTTACGAGCAGTACTTC. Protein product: CSVGGQSYEQYF.

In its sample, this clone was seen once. As DNA, the CDR3 is TGTGCCAGTAGTAACTTTTTAAACAACTACGAGCAGTACTTC. Its protein product is CASSNFLNNYEQYF. The chain combines TRBV19 with TRBJ2-7; D ambiguous. The CDR3 totals 14 residues. Germline CDR1 is LNHDA and CDR2 is SQIVND (reference sequence). Deletions cut 4 bases from V and 3 bases from J, with 13 bases between.

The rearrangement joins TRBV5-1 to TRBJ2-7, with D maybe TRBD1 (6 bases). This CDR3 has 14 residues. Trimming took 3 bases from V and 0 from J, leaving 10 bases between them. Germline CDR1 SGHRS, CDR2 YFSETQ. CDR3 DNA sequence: TGCGCCAGCAGCTCAGGGGCGAACTCCTACGAGCAGTACTTC. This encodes CASSSGANSYEQYF. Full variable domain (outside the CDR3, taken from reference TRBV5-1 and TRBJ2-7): KAGVTQTPRYLIKTRGQQVTLSCSPISGHRSVSWYQQTPGQGLQFLFEYFSETQRNKGNFPGRFSGRQFSNSRSEMNVSTLELGDSALYLCASSSGANSYEQYFGPGTRLTVT.

CDR3 bases: TGTGCCAGTAGTACCACCGGACAGGGAAACATTCAGTACTTC. Translation: CASSTTGQGNIQYF. The chain recombines TRBV19 with TRBJ2-4; 8 bases are shared with TRBD1. The length of the CDR3 is 14 residues. The germline V gene encodes CDR1 LNHDA and CDR2 SQIVND (reference sequence). V dropped 4 bases and J dropped 6; count of bases not matched to a gene: 5.

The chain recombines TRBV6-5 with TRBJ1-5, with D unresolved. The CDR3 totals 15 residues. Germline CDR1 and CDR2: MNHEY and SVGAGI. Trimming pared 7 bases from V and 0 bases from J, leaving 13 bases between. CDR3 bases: TGTGCCAGCACCCTTAACTATAATAGCAATCAGCCCCAGCATTTT. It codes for CASTLNYNSNQPQHF.

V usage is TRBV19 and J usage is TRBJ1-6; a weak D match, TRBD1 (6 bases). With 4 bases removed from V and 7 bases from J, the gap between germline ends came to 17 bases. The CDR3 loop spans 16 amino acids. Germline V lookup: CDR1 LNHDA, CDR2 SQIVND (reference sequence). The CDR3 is CASSKGPRGANSPLHF. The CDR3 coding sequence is TGTGCCAGTAGTAAAGGCCCGCGGGGGGCGAATTCACCCCTCCACTTT.

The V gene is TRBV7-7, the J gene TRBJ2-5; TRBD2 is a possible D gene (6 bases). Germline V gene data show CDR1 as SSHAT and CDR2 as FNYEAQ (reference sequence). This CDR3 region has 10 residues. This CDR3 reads CASGEETQYF. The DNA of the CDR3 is TGTGCTAGCGGCGAAGAGACCCAGTACTTC.

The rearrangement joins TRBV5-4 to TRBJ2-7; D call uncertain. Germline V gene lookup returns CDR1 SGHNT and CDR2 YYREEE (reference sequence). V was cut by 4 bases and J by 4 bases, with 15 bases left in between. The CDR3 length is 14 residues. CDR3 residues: CASSIWGSAYEQYF. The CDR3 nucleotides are TGTGCCAGCAGCATTTGGGGTTCGGCTTACGAGCAGTACTTC.

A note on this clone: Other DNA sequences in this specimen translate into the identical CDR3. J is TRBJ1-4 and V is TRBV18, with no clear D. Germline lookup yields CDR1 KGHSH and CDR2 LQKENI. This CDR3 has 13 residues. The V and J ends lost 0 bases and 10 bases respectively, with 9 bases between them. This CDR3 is CASSPPGGGKLFF. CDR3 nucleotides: TGTGCCAGCTCACCACCCGGAGGAGGAAAACTGTTTTTT.

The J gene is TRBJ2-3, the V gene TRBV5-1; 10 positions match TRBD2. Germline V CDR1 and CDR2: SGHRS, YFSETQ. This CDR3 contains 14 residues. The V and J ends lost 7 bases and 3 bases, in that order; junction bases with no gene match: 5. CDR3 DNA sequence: TGCGCCAGCGGAAGACTAGCGGGTACAGATACGCAGTATTTT. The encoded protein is CASGRLAGTDTQYF.

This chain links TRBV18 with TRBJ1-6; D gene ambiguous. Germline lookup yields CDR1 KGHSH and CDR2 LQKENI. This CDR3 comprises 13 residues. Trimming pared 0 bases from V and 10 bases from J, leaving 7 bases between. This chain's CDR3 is CASSPPWESPLHF. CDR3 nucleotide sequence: TGTGCCAGCTCACCACCTTGGGAATCACCCCTCCACTTT.